These T cell receptor beta chains were read from a single sample in a study of beta chain features in type 1 diabetes. Only in-frame clones appear in the TCRdb table, and some are missing; sequencing was by immunoSEQ multiplex PCR. The sample lists under 350,000 clones, around 7.3% occurring once. The sequenced sample was central memory CD4+ T cells from blood. These receptors all come from a woman aged 18 to 35 in good health. The CDR3 runs from the conserved cysteine through the conserved F or W.

j_call: TRBJ1-1; v_call: TRBV4-2; cdr3_aa: CASIYQGLGAEAFF
j_call: TRBJ2-6; v_call: TRBV13; cdr3_aa: CASQGLAGGFSGANVLTF
j_call: TRBJ2-1; v_call: TRBV5-4; cdr3_aa: CASSAHNEQFF
j_call: TRBJ2-1; v_call: TRBV11-3; cdr3_aa: CASSLDLWGEQFF
j_call: TRBJ2-5; v_call: TRBV18; cdr3_aa: CASSPLDSQKETQYF
j_call: TRBJ1-6; v_call: TRBV2; cdr3_aa: CASSGTLSGSPLHF
j_call: TRBJ2-1; v_call: TRBV5-1; cdr3_aa: CASSLAMTSGSYNEQFF
j_call: TRBJ1-4; v_call: TRBV5-4; cdr3_aa: CASSRLATNEKLFF
j_call: TRBJ1-2; v_call: TRBV6-5; cdr3_aa: CASSYSRGRLNYGYTF
j_call: TRBJ1-5; v_call: TRBV19; cdr3_aa: CASSIAATSNQPQHF
j_call: TRBJ2-1; v_call: TRBV18; cdr3_aa: CASSPPGSGGASEQFF
j_call: TRBJ2-5; v_call: TRBV2; cdr3_aa: CASSGLARETQYF
j_call: TRBJ2-6; v_call: TRBV19; cdr3_aa: CASSPRTSSGANVLTF
j_call: TRBJ2-1; v_call: TRBV5-6; cdr3_aa: CASSQYLGLSGNEQFF
j_call: TRBJ2-7; v_call: TRBV27; cdr3_aa: CARCPRALSEQYF
j_call: TRBJ2-1; v_call: TRBV18; cdr3_aa: CASSPLGGTGAQEQFF
j_call: TRBJ2-1; v_call: TRBV2; cdr3_aa: CASKSRDNYNEQFF
j_call: TRBJ1-1; v_call: TRBV7-9; cdr3_aa: CASSYADGRFTEAFF
j_call: TRBJ2-7; v_call: TRBV29-1; cdr3_aa: CSVEDSREPYEQYF
j_call: TRBJ2-2; v_call: TRBV7-3; cdr3_aa: CASSWGQSRGELFF
j_call: TRBJ2-3; v_call: TRBV7-2; cdr3_aa: CASSSARADTQYF
j_call: TRBJ2-1; v_call: TRBV5-4; cdr3_aa: CASSFFTEGQFF
j_call: TRBJ1-2; v_call: TRBV7-2; cdr3_aa: CASSERQGAPYGYTF
j_call: TRBJ1-2; v_call: TRBV6-6; cdr3_aa: CASSRTPQGGNYGYTF
j_call: TRBJ2-1; v_call: TRBV11-3; cdr3_aa: CASRSGGSGGSNEQFF
j_call: TRBJ1-1; v_call: TRBV4-2; cdr3_aa: CASSRNRDRSAEAFF
j_call: TRBJ1-5; v_call: TRBV6-5; cdr3_aa: CASSPTTGFYQPQHF
j_call: TRBJ1-3; v_call: TRBV4-3; cdr3_aa: CASSQQISGNTIYF
j_call: TRBJ2-3; v_call: TRBV7-3; cdr3_aa: CASSPTGGGGGTDTQYF
j_call: TRBJ2-6; v_call: TRBV5-1; cdr3_aa: CASSSNLLTGSSGANVLTF
j_call: TRBJ2-1; v_call: TRBV18; cdr3_aa: CASSPPSQFRTEFF
j_call: TRBJ2-1; v_call: TRBV5-1; cdr3_aa: CASSLVASGGSVEQFF
j_call: TRBJ2-3; v_call: TRBV7-8; cdr3_aa: CASSLAAVRTDTQYF
j_call: TRBJ1-2; v_call: TRBV6-5; cdr3_aa: CASSYSRGVINGYTF
j_call: TRBJ2-7; v_call: TRBV7-2; cdr3_aa: CASSLRIGTAYEQYF
j_call: TRBJ2-3; v_call: TRBV5-1; cdr3_aa: CASRTGIGTDTQYF
j_call: TRBJ1-6; v_call: TRBV7-2; cdr3_aa: CASSLGQVGNSPLHF
j_call: TRBJ2-6; v_call: TRBV14; cdr3_aa: CASSQDLGLGANVLTF
j_call: TRBJ2-6; v_call: TRBV7-9; cdr3_aa: CASRPFGEGSGANVLTF
j_call: TRBJ2-3; v_call: TRBV18; cdr3_aa: CASSPTGGDTQYF
j_call: TRBJ2-3; v_call: TRBV7-2; cdr3_aa: CASSLDGKRTDTQYF
j_call: TRBJ1-1; v_call: TRBV5-1; cdr3_aa: CASSLDRDTEAFF